A selection of T cell receptor beta chains follows, all from one sample in a study of prognosis after radiotherapy for stage I lung cancer. TCRdb used MiXCR to reprocess the multiplex PCR reads, holding one entry per CDR3 protein. There are 9,500 to 14,000 distinct CDR3 sequences in the sample; about 35% occur only once, and under 70% lies in the top ten. Sample: PBMCs, taken before or after stereotactic body radiation therapy (not recorded which). These receptor sequences come from a donor aged 50 or older with non-small cell lung cancer. Both conserved end residues are part of each CDR3. D genes are given only for firm matches. For some rows the clone size is stated as once, few or many, or as a class when expanded; others skip it.

V gene: TRBV3-1; J gene: TRBJ2-1; D gene: TRBD2; clone size: few; CDR3 DNA: TGTGCCAGCAGCCAAGTTCAATTAGCGGGAGGGCCCTACAATGAGCAGTTCTTC; CDR3 protein: CASSQVQLAGGPYNEQFF
V gene: TRBV6-4; J gene: TRBJ2-2; D gene: .; clone size: .; CDR3 DNA: TGTGCCAGCAGTGACTCGGAGGCCGGGGAGCTGTTTTTT; CDR3 protein: CASSDSEAGELFF
V gene: TRBV4-2; J gene: TRBJ2-1; D gene: TRBD2; clone size: .; CDR3 DNA: TGTGCCACTCGGCTCGGGGGGGTATATGAGCAGTTCTTC; CDR3 protein: CATRLGGVYEQFF
V gene: TRBV13; J gene: TRBJ2-1; D gene: .; clone size: .; CDR3 DNA: TGTGCCAGCAGCCCACCCGAAGCTTTTGAGCAGTTCTTC; CDR3 protein: CASSPPEAFEQFF
V gene: TRBV5-1; J gene: TRBJ2-3; D gene: .; clone size: .; CDR3 DNA: TGCGCCAGCAGCTTGTCACCGGGAGGCACAGATACGCAGTATTTT; CDR3 protein: CASSLSPGGTDTQYF
V gene: TRBV24-1; J gene: TRBJ2-3; D gene: .; clone size: many; CDR3 DNA: TGTGCCACCAGTGATTTATTTGGGACGGGCCAGGATACGCAGTATTTT; CDR3 protein: CATSDLFGTGQDTQYF
V gene: TRBV29-1; J gene: TRBJ2-3; D gene: TRBD1; clone size: many; CDR3 DNA: TGCAGCGTTGCGCCAGGGACAGGGGCCAGCGGCACAGATACGCAGTATTTT; CDR3 protein: CSVAPGTGASGTDTQYF
V gene: TRBV9; J gene: TRBJ2-3; D gene: .; clone size: many; CDR3 DNA: TGTGCCAGCAGCGGAATGGCGGAGCCTAGCACAGATACGCAGTATTTT; CDR3 protein: CASSGMAEPSTDTQYF
V gene: TRBV3-1; J gene: TRBJ1-4; D gene: .; clone size: medium-sized; CDR3 DNA: TGTGCCAGCAGCTATTGGGGAAAGGATGAAAAACTGTTTTTT; CDR3 protein: CASSYWGKDEKLFF
V gene: TRBV9; J gene: TRBJ2-1; D gene: .; clone size: few; CDR3 DNA: TGTGCCAGCAGCGTAGCAGGGTTCAATGAGCAGTTCTTC; CDR3 protein: CASSVAGFNEQFF
V gene: TRBV5-1; J gene: TRBJ1-6; D gene: .; clone size: medium-sized; CDR3 DNA: TGCGCCAGCAGGGGGGAGGACAGATATAATTCACCCCTCCACTTT; CDR3 protein: CASRGEDRYNSPLHF
V gene: TRBV4-2; J gene: TRBJ2-5; D gene: TRBD1; clone size: many; CDR3 DNA: TGTGCCAGCAGCCAGGCCTTCAGACAGGGGGTGATCAGCCAAGAGACCCAGTACTTC; CDR3 protein: CASSQAFRQGVISQETQYF
V gene: TRBV11-2; J gene: TRBJ2-3; D gene: .; clone size: few; CDR3 DNA: TGTGCCAGCAGCTTAGGACCATTAATGTATACGCAGTATTTT; CDR3 protein: CASSLGPLMYTQYF
V gene: TRBV20-1; J gene: TRBJ2-7; D gene: .; clone size: many; CDR3 DNA: TGCAGTGCTAGAGGGCGATACAGCTCCTACGAGCAGTACTTC; CDR3 protein: CSARGRYSSYEQYF
V gene: TRBV4-1; J gene: TRBJ1-1; D gene: .; clone size: many; CDR3 DNA: TGCGCCAGCAGCTCGGGAAGGGGCGATCACACTGAAGCTTTCTTT; CDR3 protein: CASSSGRGDHTEAFF
V gene: TRBV6-1; J gene: TRBJ1-1; D gene: TRBD1; clone size: many; CDR3 DNA: TGTGCCAGCAGTCTACAGGGGGGGAGCACTGAAGCTTTCTTT; CDR3 protein: CASSLQGGSTEAFF
V gene: TRBV19; J gene: TRBJ1-5; D gene: .; clone size: .; CDR3 DNA: TGTGCCAGTAGTATTAGTGACCGGACCAATCAGCCCCAGCATTTT; CDR3 protein: CASSISDRTNQPQHF
V gene: TRBV12-3/TRBV12-4; J gene: TRBJ2-4; D gene: .; clone size: .; CDR3 DNA: TGTGCCAGCAGTTATTGGGGGGGGCGTCTTGCCAAAAACATTCAGTACTTC; CDR3 protein: CASSYWGGRLAKNIQYF
V gene: TRBV7-3; J gene: TRBJ2-1; D gene: TRBD2; clone size: many; CDR3 DNA: TGTGCCAGCAGCTTAGGGCCTAGCGGGAGTTCGCAGTTCTTC; CDR3 protein: CASSLGPSGSSQFF
V gene: TRBV6-8; J gene: TRBJ2-7; D gene: .; clone size: medium-sized; CDR3 DNA: TGTGCCAGCAGTGCCGCGGGACCAACCTACGAGCAGTACTTC; CDR3 protein: CASSAAGPTYEQYF
V gene: TRBV30; J gene: TRBJ1-1; D gene: TRBD1; clone size: few; CDR3 DNA: TGTGCCTGGTTTGGGACAGGGGGCGCGAGGAACACTGAAGCTTTCTTT; CDR3 protein: CAWFGTGGARNTEAFF
V gene: TRBV9; J gene: TRBJ2-1; D gene: .; clone size: many; CDR3 DNA: TGTGCCAGCAGCGCCGGCCCGGGGTTGGGTTTCGACAATGAGCAGTTCTTC; CDR3 protein: CASSAGPGLGFDNEQFF
V gene: TRBV7-6; J gene: TRBJ2-5; D gene: TRBD2; clone size: .; CDR3 DNA: TGTGTAAGCAGCTTCCTCGGGACTAACGGGGGGTGGGAGACCCAGTACTTC; CDR3 protein: CVSSFLGTNGGWETQYF
V gene: TRBV7-3; J gene: TRBJ2-1; D gene: .; clone size: few; CDR3 DNA: TGTGCCAGCAGCTCCTCCCGGCGGGGATCCTACAATGAGCAGTTCTTC; CDR3 protein: CASSSSRRGSYNEQFF
V gene: TRBV5-4; J gene: TRBJ2-1; D gene: .; clone size: .; CDR3 DNA: TGTGCCAGCAGCCAGCCTAAATTGGTGCATGAGCAGTTCTTC; CDR3 protein: CASSQPKLVHEQFF
V gene: TRBV9; J gene: TRBJ2-3; D gene: .; clone size: medium-sized; CDR3 DNA: TGTGCCAGCAGCGTAGAGGGGTCGGGGGCCGCTAGCACAGATACGCAGTATTTT; CDR3 protein: CASSVEGSGAASTDTQYF
V gene: TRBV7-8; J gene: TRBJ2-5; D gene: TRBD2; clone size: many; CDR3 DNA: TGTGCCAGCAGCACGCAATCCGGGACTAGCGGGAGGGCATGGAGGGAGACCCAGTACTTC; CDR3 protein: CASSTQSGTSGRAWRETQYF
V gene: TRBV20-1; J gene: TRBJ2-7; D gene: TRBD1; clone size: many; CDR3 DNA: TGCAGTGCTAGGCACCCGGGACAGGGGAGAACGTCCTACGAGCAGTACTTC; CDR3 protein: CSARHPGQGRTSYEQYF
V gene: TRBV20-1; J gene: TRBJ2-3; D gene: TRBD2; clone size: many; CDR3 DNA: TGCAGTGCTAGAGATAAGCGGGAGAACCCAGATACGCAGTATTTT; CDR3 protein: CSARDKRENPDTQYF
V gene: TRBV20-1; J gene: TRBJ2-1; D gene: .; clone size: many; CDR3 DNA: TGCAGTGCTAGACGGGGTTCCTACAATGAGCAGTTCTTC; CDR3 protein: CSARRGSYNEQFF
V gene: TRBV12-3/TRBV12-4; J gene: TRBJ2-4; D gene: .; clone size: many; CDR3 DNA: TGTGCCAGCAGTTTCAGGCGGGGTAACCTAGCCAAAAACATTCAGTACTTC; CDR3 protein: CASSFRRGNLAKNIQYF
V gene: TRBV13; J gene: TRBJ2-1; D gene: TRBD2; clone size: medium-sized; CDR3 DNA: TGTGCCAGCAGCCAGAGGACTAGCGGGAGGGCCTACAATGAGCAGTTCTTC; CDR3 protein: CASSQRTSGRAYNEQFF
V gene: TRBV28; J gene: TRBJ2-3; D gene: TRBD2; clone size: many; CDR3 DNA: TGTGCCAGCAGTTTCTCGGGACTAGCGGGACTAGGGGATACGCAGTATTTT; CDR3 protein: CASSFSGLAGLGDTQYF